This TCR beta chain was recovered during a study of cytomegalovirus exposure and HLA in healthy donors. Study-wide results and limits: Confirmation was obtained in vitro that a few CMV-associated chains are specific for CMV antigens.

Regarding this clone: Its antigen is currently unknown.

The PCR made use of 60 Vbeta and 13 Jbeta primers. TCRdb's copy holds only in-frame clones and misses some; the assay was immunoSEQ multiplex PCR. This repertoire shows 180,000 or so clones, about 80% found once; its top ten account for about 14%. Each of the donors was a healthy bone marrow donor. Material: PBMCs. This receptor was taken from a man in his fifties in good health and CMV-seropositive.

CDR3 in DNA: TGTGCCAGCCTGACAGATCCTGGCTACACCTTC. Translated, it gives CASLTDPGYTF. This chain uses TRBV2 with TRBJ1-2; possibly TRBD1 for D (5 bases). The CDR3 is 11 amino acids. Germline lookup yields CDR1 SNHLY and CDR2 FYNNEI. V dropped 8 bases and J dropped 7 bases, with 11 bases sitting between them.